Presented here are 28 T cell receptor beta chains from one specimen sequenced in a study of blood T cell repertoires in COVID-19. Sequencing was performed with immunoSEQ multiplex PCR; in TCRdb, only in-frame clones are kept and a portion is missing. The table records some 260,000 clones, 80% to 90% of them present only once. Sequences were obtained from PBMCs or T cells enriched from blood (not recorded which). These receptors were collected from a man aged 25 to 45 with acute COVID-19.

The chain carries TRBV7-8 and TRBJ1-3; D ambiguous. The CDR3 sequence is 16 residues long. The germline CDR1 and CDR2 sequences are SGHVS and FQNEAQ. V was pared by 1 base and J by 0 bases, with 10 bases between. The DNA for the CDR3 is TGTGCCAGCAGCTTAGGGTGGGCTAACTCTGGAAACACCATATATTTT. As protein: CASSLGWANSGNTIYF.

The rearrangement joins TRBV18 to TRBJ1-6; D is perhaps TRBD1 (5 bases). The CDR3 spans 17 residues. Per germline, CDR1 KGHSH and CDR2 LQKENI. Between the trimmed V and J ends, which lost 3 bases and 5 bases, there was a span of 17 bases. CDR3 amino acids: CASSPLGATSDNSPLHF. DNA of the CDR3: TGTGCCAGCTCACCCCTTGGGGCAACGTCCGATAATTCACCCCTCCACTTT.

There are a few counts of this clone. V gene TRBV6-4 combines with J gene TRBJ2-3; 10 nucleotides match TRBD1. Germline CDR1 is MRHNA and CDR2 is SNTAGT. This CDR3 comprises 15 residues. V was clipped by 4 bases and J by 2 bases; unmatched bases: 3. The CDR3 bases are TGTGCCAGCAGTGCCGGGACAGGGGACACAGATACGCAGTATTTT. Protein sequence: CASSAGTGDTDTQYF.

CDR3 residues: CASSLKPGTPPYEQYV. CDR3 nucleotides: TGTGCCAGCAGCTTGAAACCCGGGACACCTCCCTACGAGCAGTACGTC. The chain carries TRBV5-6 and TRBJ2-7, with a weak D call TRBD1 (6 bases). The CDR3 is 16 amino acids. Looked up from germline, CDR1 is SGHDT and CDR2 is YYEEEE. Deletions cut 1 base from V and 2 bases from J, with 16 bases between.

J is TRBJ1-1 and V is TRBV18; possibly TRBD1 for D (5 bases). The CDR3 is 15 amino acids. V lost 0 bases and J 4 bases, leaving 12 bases between the germline ends. Germline V lookup: CDR1 KGHSH, CDR2 LQKENI. The CDR3 sequence is CASSPPDRGGTEAFF. The CDR3 nucleotides read TGTGCCAGCTCACCACCCGATAGGGGAGGCACTGAAGCTTTCTTT.

The V gene is TRBV6-4, the J gene TRBJ2-1, with 7 bases that match TRBD2. This CDR3 is built from 13 residues. The junction had 5 bases not matched to a gene; V was cut back by 2 bases and J by 10 bases. CDR1 and CDR2 (germline): MRHNA, SNTAGT. The CDR3 loop is CASSDTDSGEQFF. The CDR3 DNA follows: TGTGCCAGCAGTGACACTGATAGCGGGGAGCAGTTCTTC.

This clone was seen many times. This chain uses TRBV5-4 with TRBJ2-1, with 14 nucleotides matching TRBD2. This CDR3 has 16 residues. The V gene end was trimmed by 2 bases and the J gene end by 8 bases; junction bases not matched to a gene: 6. CDR1 is SGHNT, CDR2 YYREEE, per germline (reference sequence). CDR3 sequence reads: CASSLGLAGGFDEQFF. CDR3 in DNA: TGTGCCAGCAGCTTAGGACTAGCGGGGGGCTTCGATGAGCAGTTCTTC.

This rearrangement joins TRBV6-2 or TRBV6-3 to TRBJ1-2; no reliable D call. The CDR3 consists of 14 residues. Germline CDR1 and CDR2: MNHEY and SVGEGT. V lost 0 bases and J lost 1, with 6 bases in between. The CDR3 protein is CASSYSQNNYGYTF. CDR3 nucleotide sequence: TGTGCCAGCAGTTACTCGCAGAATAACTATGGCTACACCTTC.

Notes on this clone: Relative to the germline gene, one junction end is altered; a read error may explain this. The chain couples TRBV5-1 to TRBJ2-5; TRBD2 aligns across 11 bases. Per the germline V gene, CDR1 is SGHRS and CDR2 is YFSETQ. The length of the CDR3 is 17 residues. The CDR3 protein is CASSLVVGTSGQETQYF. The CDR3 DNA reads as TGTGCCAGCAGCTTGGTGGTAGGGACTAGCGGCCAAGAGACCCAGTACTTC.

The chain joins TRBV29-1 to TRBJ2-7; 9 bases line up with TRBD1. Germline assignment: CDR1 SQVTM and CDR2 ANQGSEA. The ends lost 6 bases at V and 6 bases at J; junction bases unmatched: 3. The CDR3 has 11 residues. In nucleotides, the CDR3 is TGCAGCGTGATGACAGGGGGCGAGCAGTACGTC. Its translation is CSVMTGGEQYV.

The CDR3 is CASGLLGTGIADTQYF. The CDR3 coding sequence is TGTGCTAGTGGTTTGTTAGGGACAGGGATAGCAGATACGCAGTATTTT. This sequence joins TRBV12-5 and TRBJ2-3, with TRBD1 identical over 9 bases. Germline loops: CDR1 LGHNT, CDR2 FRNRAP. V shed 2 bases and J 4 bases; nucleotides not matched to a gene: 7. This CDR3 comprises 16 residues.

About this clone itself: Other DNA sequences within the sample encode an identical CDR3. The chain employs TRBV7-9 and TRBJ1-2, with D possibly TRBD1 on 5 matching bases. The CDR3 totals 13 residues. V dropped 3 bases and J dropped 6 bases, with 11 bases sitting between them. Germline V gives CDR1 SEHNR, CDR2 FQNEAQ (reference sequence). This CDR3 is CASSFGGTDGYTF. Here the CDR3 DNA reads TGTGCCAGCAGCTTTGGAGGGACGGATGGCTACACCTTC.

The V gene is TRBV6-5, the J gene TRBJ1-6, with D possibly being TRBD1 (5 bases). Germline V gene data show CDR1 as MNHEY and CDR2 as SVGAGI. This CDR3 contains 16 residues. Trimming removed 1 base at V and 5 bases at J, with 12 bases between. CDR3 in DNA: TGTGCCAGCAGTTACTGGGGCAGAAGAGATAATTCACCCCTCCACTTT. It yields the protein CASSYWGRRDNSPLHF.

The V gene is TRBV7-9, the J gene TRBJ2-1, with D maybe TRBD2 (5 bases). In germline, CDR1 is SEHNR, CDR2 FQNEAQ (reference sequence). V was clipped by 7 bases and J by 5 bases, with 9 bases between them. This CDR3 comprises 12 residues. The CDR3 DNA sequence: TGTGCCAGCACTGGGAGAAACAATGAGCAGTTCTTC. Its translation: CASTGRNNEQFF.

The V and J genes are TRBV19 and TRBJ2-2; D is perhaps TRBD1 (6 bases). This CDR3 contains 14 residues. Germline V CDR1 and CDR2: LNHDA, SQIVND (reference sequence). V lost 7 bases to trimming and J lost 0 bases, with 9 bases between them. In DNA, the CDR3 is TGTGCCAGTACAAAGGGGGCGAACACCGGGGAGCTGTTTTTT. It yields the protein CASTKGANTGELFF.

CDR3 sequence: CASSIDGVDGYTF. In nucleotides, the CDR3 is TGTGCCAGCAGTATCGACGGGGTGGATGGCTACACCTTC. The chain is built from TRBV5-6 and TRBJ1-2; D not certain. This CDR3 is 13 amino acids long. Trimming stripped 5 bases from V and 6 bases from J, with 14 bases between. Germline V CDR1 and CDR2: SGHDT, YYEEEE.

The chain uses TRBV6-5 and TRBJ2-6; D is unresolved. Between the trimmed V and J ends, which lost 6 bases and 0 bases, there was a span of 12 bases. The CDR3 length is 16 residues. CDR1 and CDR2 (germline): MNHEY, SVGAGI. In nucleotides, the CDR3 is TGTGCCAGCAGCTACCACAGACGCTCTGGGGCCAACGTCCTGACTTTC. Its protein product is CASSYHRRSGANVLTF.

The chain uses TRBV2 and TRBJ2-5; 12 positions match TRBD1. The CDR3 consists of 16 residues. After removal of 6 bases from V and 4 bases from J, the junction contained 9 bases not matched to a gene. The V gene's germline CDR1 is SNHLY and CDR2 FYNNEI. The CDR3 DNA reads TGTGCCAGCAGCCCCGGGACAGGGGGCTTGGGAGAGACCCAGTACTTC. Protein sequence: CASSPGTGGLGETQYF.

The chain couples TRBV14 to TRBJ2-3; tentative D call: TRBD2 (6 bases). This CDR3 spans 17 amino acids. Between the trimmed V and J ends, which lost 5 bases and 0 bases, there was a span of 18 bases. Germline CDR1 and CDR2: SGHDN and FVKESK. The CDR3: CASSGGSSGSSTDTQYF. The CDR3 DNA reads as TGTGCCAGCAGCGGGGGGAGTAGCGGATCTAGCACAGATACGCAGTATTTT.

In its sample, this clone was seen once. The chain uses TRBV5-5 and TRBJ2-3; D gene ambiguous. Germline lookup yields CDR1 SGHKS and CDR2 YYEKEE (reference sequence). This CDR3 contains 12 residues. V was clipped by 6 bases and J by 4 bases, with 9 bases between them. The CDR3 nucleotides read TGTGCCAGCAACTACATTGCAGATACGCAGTATTTT. Its protein product is CASNYIADTQYF.

V usage is TRBV5-4 and J usage is TRBJ2-2; perhaps TRBD1 as D (6 bases). Trimming removed 0 bases from V and 5 bases from J, with 20 bases in between. The germline CDR1 and CDR2 sequences are SGHNT and YYREEE (reference sequence). The CDR3 has 18 residues. The CDR3 region is CASSLGSTGFAATGELFF. In DNA form, the CDR3 reads TGTGCCAGCAGCTTGGGGTCAACAGGGTTTGCAGCGACCGGGGAGCTGTTTTTT.

Here the CDR3 DNA reads TGTGCCAGCAGGCCGGCCAGGGTATCTTCACCCCTCCACTTT. Translated, it gives CASRPARVSSPLHF. The chain links TRBV7-2 to TRBJ1-6; D perhaps matches TRBD1 (5 bases). CDR1 SGHTA and CDR2 FQGNSA come from the germline V gene. The CDR3 loop spans 14 amino acids. Trimming took 6 bases from V and 9 from J, leaving 15 bases between them.

This clone was counted a few times. This chain connects TRBV25-1 to TRBJ2-2; 8 nucleotides line up with TRBD2. V was clipped by 1 base and J by 5 bases; unmatched bases: 3. CDR3 length equals 15 residues. The germline gives CDR1 MGHDK, CDR2 SYGVNS. The CDR3 DNA sequence: TGTGCCAGCAGTGAATCGGAGCGGGAGACCGGGGAGCTGTTTTTT. Its protein product is CASSESERETGELFF. Together with reference TRBV25-1 and TRBJ2-2, the CDR3 gives the full variable domain: EADIYQTPRYLVIGTGKKITLECSQTMGHDKMYWYQQDPGMELHLIHYSYGVNSTEKGDLSSESTVSRIRTEHFPLTLESARPSHTSQYLCASSESERETGELFFGEGSRLTVL.

The CDR3: CASSRGTVGGQFF. DNA for the CDR3: TGTGCCAGCAGCCGGGGTACGGTTGGGGGCCAGTTCTTC. The J gene is TRBJ2-1, the V gene TRBV14; the D gene is possibly TRBD1 (6 bases). Trimming pared 4 bases from V and 13 bases from J, leaving 17 bases between. Germline assignment: CDR1 SGHDN and CDR2 FVKESK. This CDR3 has 13 residues. The full variable domain, with the rest looked up from reference TRBV14 and TRBJ2-1, is EAGVTQFPSHSVIEKGQTVTLRCDPISGHDNLYWYRRVMGKEIKFLLHFVKESKQDESGMPNNRFLAERTGGTYSTLKVQPAELEDSGVYFCASSRGTVGGQFFGPGTRLTVL.

The V gene is TRBV7-2, the J gene TRBJ2-7, with D perhaps TRBD1 (6 bases). Trimming removed 4 bases from V and 3 bases from J, with 10 bases in between. Germline V CDR1 and CDR2: SGHTA, FQGNSA. CDR3 length: 13 residues. CDR3 DNA: TGTGCCAGCAGCTGGACAGCTAACTACGAGCAGTACGTC. This encodes CASSWTANYEQYV.

This clone was seen a single time. The chain has TRBV3-1 (or the pseudogene TRBV3-2) and TRBJ2-6, with TRBD2 as a possible D gene (5 bases). Germline V CDR1 and CDR2: LGHDT, YNNKEL (reference sequence). The CDR3 covers 15 residues. Trimming pared 6 bases from V and 1 base from J, leaving 10 bases between. For the CDR3, the DNA is TGTGCCAGCAGTTCGACGGGGTCTGGGGCCAACGTCCTGACTTTC. Translating it yields CASSSTGSGANVLTF.

V is TRBV2 and J is TRBJ2-5; 15 nucleotides match TRBD2. Trimming removed 6 bases from V and 2 bases from J; junction bases left unmatched: 4. CDR3 length: 16 amino acids. Per the germline V gene, CDR1 is SNHLY and CDR2 is FYNNEI. CDR3 DNA: TGTGCCAGCAGGGGGACTAGCGGGGGGAGACAAGAGACCCAGTACTTC. Protein product: CASRGTSGGRQETQYF. The variable domain in full, with the rest retrieved from reference TRBV2 and TRBJ2-5, is EPEVTQTPSHQVTQMGQEVILRCVPISNHLYFYWYRQILGQKVEFLVSFYNNEISEKSEIFDDQFSVERPDGSNFTLKIRSTKLEDSAMYFCASRGTSGGRQETQYFGPGTRLLVL.

The V and J genes are TRBV5-1 and TRBJ1-5; no clear D. V gave up 0 bases and J gave up 8 bases, with 12 bases separating them. The V gene's germline CDR1 is SGHRS and CDR2 YFSETQ. The CDR3 contains 14 residues. CDR3 sequence reads: CASSLDGSREPQHF. The DNA for the CDR3 is TGCGCCAGCAGCTTGGATGGTTCTCGGGAGCCCCAGCATTTT.